A selection of T cell receptor beta chains follows, all from one sample in a study of glioma-infiltrating T cells after dendritic cell vaccination. Libraries were prepared by immunoSEQ multiplex PCR; TCRdb keeps only in-frame clonotypes and omits some of them. The sample lists 85,000 or so clones, around 85% occurring once. The starting material was blood, obtained after dendritic cell vaccination. These TCRs come from a human donor with glioblastoma. CDR3s include the opening cysteine and the closing phenylalanine or tryptophan. Fields, in order: CDR3 protein, CDR3 DNA, CDR3 length, V gene, J gene, D gene, clone size. The D gene is left open where the match is weak. Size values are once, few and many counts, or a class for expanded clones, and some rows have none.

CDR3: CASSQGLGDTQYF
DNA: TGCGCCAGCAGCCAAGGACTGGGGGATACGCAGTATTTT
length: 13
V: TRBV5-1
J: TRBJ2-3
D: .
size: .

CDR3: CASSVLPRTSGTTGELFF
DNA: TGTGCCAGCAGCGTGCTTCCTAGGACTAGCGGGACCACCGGGGAGCTGTTTTTT
length: 18
V: TRBV9
J: TRBJ2-2
D: TRBD2
size: .

CDR3: CASSQEPSTGAGNTIYF
DNA: TGCGCCAGCAGCCAAGAACCCTCGACAGGGGCTGGAAACACCATATATTTT
length: 17
V: TRBV4-3
J: TRBJ1-3
D: TRBD1
size: .

CDR3: CASSLRTSGYNEQFF
DNA: TGCGCCAGCAGCCTACGGACTAGCGGTTACAATGAGCAGTTCTTC
length: 15
V: TRBV5-1
J: TRBJ2-1
D: TRBD2
size: .

CDR3: CASSIPGQGDEKLFF
DNA: TGTGCCAGTAGTATACCCGGACAGGGGGATGAAAAACTGTTTTTT
length: 15
V: TRBV19
J: TRBJ1-4
D: TRBD1
size: .

CDR3: CASSEDSGTTGETQYF
DNA: TGTGCCAGCAGCGAGGATAGCGGGACCACAGGGGAGACCCAGTACTTC
length: 16
V: TRBV9
J: TRBJ2-5
D: TRBD2
size: .

CDR3: CASSTGGQGRDYGYTF
DNA: TGCGCCAGCAGCACCGGCGGACAGGGTAGGGACTATGGCTACACCTTC
length: 16
V: TRBV5-1
J: TRBJ1-2
D: TRBD1
size: .

CDR3: CAISENRGGGNEQFF
DNA: TGTGCCATCAGTGAGAACCGGGGGGGAGGTAATGAGCAGTTCTTC
length: 15
V: TRBV10-3
J: TRBJ2-1
D: TRBD2
size: .

CDR3: CASSLLGSLSSYNEQFF
DNA: TGTGCCAGCAGTTTATTGGGCAGCTTATCCTCCTACAATGAGCAGTTCTTC
length: 17
V: TRBV27
J: TRBJ2-1
D: .
size: .

CDR3: CASSYGRATSTDTQYF
DNA: TGTGCCAGCAGTTACGGGAGGGCAACTAGCACAGATACGCAGTATTTT
length: 16
V: TRBV6-5
J: TRBJ2-3
D: TRBD2
size: .

CDR3: CASSSRTSGNYNEQFF
DNA: TGTGCCAGCAGTTCCAGGACTAGCGGTAACTACAATGAGCAGTTCTTC
length: 16
V: TRBV28
J: TRBJ2-1
D: TRBD2
size: .

CDR3: CASSDSTTTSGGVDEQFF
DNA: TGTGCCAGCAGTGACTCGACGACGACTAGCGGGGGGGTCGATGAGCAGTTCTTC
length: 18
V: TRBV6-4
J: TRBJ2-1
D: TRBD2
size: .

CDR3: CASSSSTSGSYEQYF
DNA: TGTGCCAGCAGTTCCTCGACTAGCGGGAGCTACGAGCAGTACTTC
length: 15
V: TRBV27
J: TRBJ2-7
D: TRBD2
size: .

CDR3: CASSYRLMAGRYGYTF
DNA: TGTGCCAGCAGTTATCGCCTGATGGCAGGGCGCTATGGCTACACCTTC
length: 16
V: TRBV6-5
J: TRBJ1-2
D: .
size: .

CDR3: CASSESPRQGSGEKLFF
DNA: TGTGCCAGCAGTGAATCGCCTAGACAGGGGTCTGGTGAAAAACTGTTTTTT
length: 17
V: TRBV6-1
J: TRBJ1-4
D: TRBD1
size: once

CDR3: CASSAAGTGQKTQYF
DNA: TGTGCCAGCAGTGCCGCCGGGACAGGGCAAAAGACCCAGTACTTC
length: 15
V: TRBV25-1
J: TRBJ2-5
D: TRBD1
size: .

CDR3: CASSPGETQYF
DNA: TGTGCCAGCAGTCCCGGGGAGACCCAGTACTTC
length: 11
V: TRBV6-5
J: TRBJ2-5
D: .
size: .

CDR3: CAWAHPQGGSQPQHF
DNA: TGTGCCTGGGCCCACCCGCAGGGAGGGAGTCAGCCCCAGCATTTT
length: 15
V: TRBV30
J: TRBJ1-5
D: .
size: .

CDR3: CASSLQGKTNYGYTF
DNA: TGTGCCAGTAGCCTACAGGGTAAGACTAACTATGGCTACACCTTC
length: 15
V: TRBV19
J: TRBJ1-2
D: .
size: once

CDR3: CASSVMTGGRYEQYF
DNA: TGTGCCAGCAGTGTGATGACAGGGGGCCGCTACGAGCAGTACTTC
length: 15
V: TRBV6-1
J: TRBJ2-7
D: TRBD1
size: once

CDR3: CASSPGYGYGYTF
DNA: TGTGCCAGCAGCCCAGGGTACGGCTATGGCTACACCTTC
length: 13
V: TRBV5-4
J: TRBJ1-2
D: .
size: few

CDR3: CASSQTTHQLDRLNTEAFF
DNA: TGTGCCAGCAGCCAAACGACCCACCAATTGGACAGATTGAACACTGAAGCTTTCTTT
length: 19
V: TRBV7-6
J: TRBJ1-1
D: .
size: .

CDR3: CASSDRGATYEQYF
DNA: TGTGCCAGCAGCGACAGGGGAGCTACCTACGAGCAGTACTTC
length: 14
V: TRBV6-5
J: TRBJ2-7
D: TRBD1
size: .